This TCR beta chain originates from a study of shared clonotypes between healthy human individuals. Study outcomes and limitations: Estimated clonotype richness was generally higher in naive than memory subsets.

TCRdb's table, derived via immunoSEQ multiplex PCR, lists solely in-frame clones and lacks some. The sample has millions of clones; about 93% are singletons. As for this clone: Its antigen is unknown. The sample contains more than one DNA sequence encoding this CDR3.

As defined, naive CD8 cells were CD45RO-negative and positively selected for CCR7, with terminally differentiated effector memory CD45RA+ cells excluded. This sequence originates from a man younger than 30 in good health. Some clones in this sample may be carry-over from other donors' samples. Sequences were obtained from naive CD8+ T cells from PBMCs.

This CDR3 reads CASSLARGNTEAFF. Written as DNA, the CDR3 is TGTGCCAGCAGTTTAGCCCGGGGGAACACTGAAGCTTTCTTT. The rearrangement links TRBV28 to TRBJ1-1; D gene ambiguous. V was pared by 2 bases and J by 1 base, with 8 bases between. This CDR3 region has 14 residues. Germline V gene sequence: CDR1 MDHEN, CDR2 SYDVKM. The whole variable domain, filled in from reference TRBV28 and TRBJ1-1, reads DVKVTQSSRYLVKRTGEKVFLECVQDMDHENMFWYRQDPGLGLRLIYFSYDVKMKEKGDIPEGYSVSREKKERFSLILESASTNQTSMYLCASSLARGNTEAFFGQGTRLTVV.